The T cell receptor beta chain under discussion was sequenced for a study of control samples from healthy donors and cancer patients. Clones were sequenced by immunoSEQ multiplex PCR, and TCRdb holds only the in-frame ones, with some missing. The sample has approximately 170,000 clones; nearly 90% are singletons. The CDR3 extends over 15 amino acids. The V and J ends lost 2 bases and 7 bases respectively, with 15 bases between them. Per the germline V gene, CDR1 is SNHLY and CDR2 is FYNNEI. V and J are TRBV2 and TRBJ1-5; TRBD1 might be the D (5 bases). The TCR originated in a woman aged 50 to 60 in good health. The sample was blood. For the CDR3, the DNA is TGTGCCAGCAGTGAATTGGTAACAGGTCAACAGCCCCAGCATTTT. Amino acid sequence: CASSELVTGQQPQHF.